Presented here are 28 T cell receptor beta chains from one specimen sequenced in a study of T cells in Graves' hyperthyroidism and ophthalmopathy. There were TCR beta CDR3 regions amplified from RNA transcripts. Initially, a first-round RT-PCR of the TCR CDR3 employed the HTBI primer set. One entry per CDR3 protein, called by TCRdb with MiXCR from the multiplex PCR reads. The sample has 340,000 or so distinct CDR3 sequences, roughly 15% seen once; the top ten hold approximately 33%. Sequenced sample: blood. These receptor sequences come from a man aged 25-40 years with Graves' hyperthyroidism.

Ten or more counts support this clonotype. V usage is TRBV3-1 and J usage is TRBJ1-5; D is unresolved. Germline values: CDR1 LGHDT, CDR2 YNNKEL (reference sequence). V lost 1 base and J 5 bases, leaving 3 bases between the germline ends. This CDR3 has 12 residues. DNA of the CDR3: TGTGCCAGCAGCCAAGCGGATCAGCCCCAGCATTTT. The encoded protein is CASSQADQPQHF.

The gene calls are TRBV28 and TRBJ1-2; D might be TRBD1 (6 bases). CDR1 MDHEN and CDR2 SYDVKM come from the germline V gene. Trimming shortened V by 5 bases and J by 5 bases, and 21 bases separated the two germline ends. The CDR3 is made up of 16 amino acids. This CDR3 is CASSTLRDTLSYGYTF. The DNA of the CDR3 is TGTGCCAGCAGTACCCTCCGGGACACCCTTTCGTATGGCTACACCTTC.

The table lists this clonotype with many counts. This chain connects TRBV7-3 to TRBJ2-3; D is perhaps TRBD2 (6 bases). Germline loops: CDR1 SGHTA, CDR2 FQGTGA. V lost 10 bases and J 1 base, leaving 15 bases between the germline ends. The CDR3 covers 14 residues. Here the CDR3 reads CATSVRGGTDTQYF. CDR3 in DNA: TGTGCCACCTCGGTTCGCGGGGGCACAGATACGCAGTATTTT.

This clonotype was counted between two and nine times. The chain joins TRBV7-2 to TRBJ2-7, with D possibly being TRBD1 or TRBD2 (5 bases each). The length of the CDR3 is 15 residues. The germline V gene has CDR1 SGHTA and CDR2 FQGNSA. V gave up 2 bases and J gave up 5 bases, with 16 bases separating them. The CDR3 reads CASSLRGVAGNEQYF. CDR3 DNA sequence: TGTGCCAGCAGCTTACGAGGGGTAGCCGGGAACGAGCAGTACTTC.

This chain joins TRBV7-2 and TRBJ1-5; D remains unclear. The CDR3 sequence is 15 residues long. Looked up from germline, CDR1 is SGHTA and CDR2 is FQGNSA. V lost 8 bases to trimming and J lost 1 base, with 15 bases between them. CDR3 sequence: CASSWEVLSNQPQHF. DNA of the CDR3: TGTGCCAGCTCGTGGGAAGTATTGAGCAATCAGCCCCAGCATTTT.

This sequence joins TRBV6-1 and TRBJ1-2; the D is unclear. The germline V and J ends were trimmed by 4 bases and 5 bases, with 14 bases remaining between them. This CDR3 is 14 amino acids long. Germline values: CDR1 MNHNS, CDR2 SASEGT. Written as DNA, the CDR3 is TGTGCCAGCAGTGCCGAGTGGATGTCGTATGGCTACACCTTC. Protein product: CASSAEWMSYGYTF.

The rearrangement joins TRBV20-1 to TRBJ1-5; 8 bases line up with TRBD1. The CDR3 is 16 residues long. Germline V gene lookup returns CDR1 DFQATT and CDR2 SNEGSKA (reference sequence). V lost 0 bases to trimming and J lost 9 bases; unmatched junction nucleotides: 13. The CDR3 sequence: CSARDPHRGGGRPQHF. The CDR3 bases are TGCAGTGCTAGAGACCCTCACAGGGGGGGGGGGCGGCCCCAGCATTTT.

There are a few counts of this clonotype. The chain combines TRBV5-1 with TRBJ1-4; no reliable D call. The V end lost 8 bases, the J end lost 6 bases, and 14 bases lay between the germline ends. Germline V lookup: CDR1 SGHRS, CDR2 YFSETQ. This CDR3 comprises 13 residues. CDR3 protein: CASGPDSDEKLFF. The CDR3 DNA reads TGCGCCAGTGGGCCGGACTCCGATGAAAAACTGTTTTTT.

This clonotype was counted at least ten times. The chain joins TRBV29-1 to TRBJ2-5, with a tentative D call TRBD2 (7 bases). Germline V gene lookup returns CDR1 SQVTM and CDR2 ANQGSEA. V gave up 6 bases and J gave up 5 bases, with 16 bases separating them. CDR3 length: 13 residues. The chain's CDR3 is CSVAQGRGETQYF. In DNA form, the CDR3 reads TGCAGCGTGGCCCAGGGGAGGGGGGAGACCCAGTACTTC.

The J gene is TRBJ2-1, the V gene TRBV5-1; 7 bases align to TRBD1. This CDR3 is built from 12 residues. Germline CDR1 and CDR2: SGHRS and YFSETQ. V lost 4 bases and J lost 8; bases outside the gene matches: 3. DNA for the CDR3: TGCGCCAGCAGCCGACAGGGTGATGAGCAGTTCTTC. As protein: CASSRQGDEQFF.

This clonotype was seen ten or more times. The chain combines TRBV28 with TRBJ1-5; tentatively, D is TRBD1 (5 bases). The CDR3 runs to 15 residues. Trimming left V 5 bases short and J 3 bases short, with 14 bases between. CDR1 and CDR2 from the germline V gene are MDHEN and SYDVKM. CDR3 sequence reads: CASSPPGRANQPQHF. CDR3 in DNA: TGTGCCAGCAGTCCCCCTGGCAGGGCCAATCAGCCCCAGCATTTT.

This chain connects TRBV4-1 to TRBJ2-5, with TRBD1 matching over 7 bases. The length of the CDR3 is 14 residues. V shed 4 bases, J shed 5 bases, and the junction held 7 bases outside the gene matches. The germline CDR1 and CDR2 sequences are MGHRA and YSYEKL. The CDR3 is CASSRTDRVETQYF. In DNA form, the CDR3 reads TGCGCCAGCAGCCGGACAGACAGGGTGGAGACCCAGTACTTC.

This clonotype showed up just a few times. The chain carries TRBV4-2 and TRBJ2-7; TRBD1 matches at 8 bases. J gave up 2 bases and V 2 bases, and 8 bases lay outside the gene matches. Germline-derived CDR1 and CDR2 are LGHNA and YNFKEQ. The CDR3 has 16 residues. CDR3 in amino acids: CASSQSRDRPTYEQYF. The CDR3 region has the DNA TGTGCCAGCAGCCAAAGTCGGGACAGGCCCACCTACGAGCAGTACTTC.

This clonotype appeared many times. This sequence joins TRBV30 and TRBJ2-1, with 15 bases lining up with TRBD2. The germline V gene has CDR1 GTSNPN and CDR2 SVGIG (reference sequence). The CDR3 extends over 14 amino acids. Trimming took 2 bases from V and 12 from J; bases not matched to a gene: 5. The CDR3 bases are TGTGCCTGGAGTAGGACTAGCGGGAGGGCCGGGCAGTTCTTC. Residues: CAWSRTSGRAGQFF.

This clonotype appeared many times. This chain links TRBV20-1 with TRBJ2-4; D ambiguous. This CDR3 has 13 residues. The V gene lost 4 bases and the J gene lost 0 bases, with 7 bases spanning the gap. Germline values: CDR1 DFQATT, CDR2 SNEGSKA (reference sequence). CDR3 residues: CSANQLAKNIQYF. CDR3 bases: TGCAGTGCTAACCAGCTAGCCAAAAACATTCAGTACTTC.

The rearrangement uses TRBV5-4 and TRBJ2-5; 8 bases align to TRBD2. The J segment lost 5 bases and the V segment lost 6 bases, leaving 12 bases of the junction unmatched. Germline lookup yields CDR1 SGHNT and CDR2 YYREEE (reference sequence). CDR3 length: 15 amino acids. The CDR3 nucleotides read TGTGCCAGCACCGGGGGGGTGCTAGCCGGGGAGACCCAGTACTTC. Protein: CASTGGVLAGETQYF.

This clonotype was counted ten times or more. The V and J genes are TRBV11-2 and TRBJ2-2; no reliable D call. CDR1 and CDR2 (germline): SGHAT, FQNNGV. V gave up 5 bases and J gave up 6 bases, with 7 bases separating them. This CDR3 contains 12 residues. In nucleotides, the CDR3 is TGTGCCAGCAGCCCCCAGGCCGGGGAGCTGTTTTTT. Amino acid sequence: CASSPQAGELFF. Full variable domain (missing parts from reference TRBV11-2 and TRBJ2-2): EAGVAQSPRYKIIEKRQSVAFWCNPISGHATLYWYQQILGQGPKLLIQFQNNGVVDDSQLPKDRFSAERLKGVDSTLKIQPAKLEDSAVYLCASSPQAGELFFGEGSRLTVL.

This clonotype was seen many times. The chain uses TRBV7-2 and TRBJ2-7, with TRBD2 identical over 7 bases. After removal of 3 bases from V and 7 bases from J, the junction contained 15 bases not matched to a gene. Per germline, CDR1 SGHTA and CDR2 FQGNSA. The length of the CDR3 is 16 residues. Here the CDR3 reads CASSLGGVRGTWEQYF. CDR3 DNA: TGTGCCAGCAGCTTGGGGGGGGTACGGGGGACTTGGGAGCAGTACTTC.

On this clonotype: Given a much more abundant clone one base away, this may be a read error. As DNA, the CDR3 is TGTGCCAGCAGCTTCGTTCATACCTACAATGAGCAGTTCTTC. It codes for CASSFVHTYNEQFF. The gene calls are TRBV7-9 and TRBJ2-1; D unresolved. The CDR3 is 14 residues long. Trimming removed 3 bases at V and 2 bases at J, with 8 bases between. CDR1 SEHNR and CDR2 FQNEAQ come from the germline V gene (reference sequence).

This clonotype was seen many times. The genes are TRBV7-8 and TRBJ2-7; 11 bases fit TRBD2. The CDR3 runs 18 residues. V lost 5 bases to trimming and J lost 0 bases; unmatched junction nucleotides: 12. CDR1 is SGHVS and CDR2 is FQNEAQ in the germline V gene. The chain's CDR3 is CASSPQRLAGNRSYEQYF. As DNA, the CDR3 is TGTGCCAGCAGCCCACAAAGACTAGCGGGAAACCGCTCCTACGAGCAGTACTTC.

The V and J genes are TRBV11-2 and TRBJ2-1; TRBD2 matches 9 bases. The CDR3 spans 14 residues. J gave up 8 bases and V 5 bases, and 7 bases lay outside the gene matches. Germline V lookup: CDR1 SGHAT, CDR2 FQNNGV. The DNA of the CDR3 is TGTGCCAGCAGCCTCTCTAGCGGGAATGATGAGCAGTTCTTC. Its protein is CASSLSSGNDEQFF.

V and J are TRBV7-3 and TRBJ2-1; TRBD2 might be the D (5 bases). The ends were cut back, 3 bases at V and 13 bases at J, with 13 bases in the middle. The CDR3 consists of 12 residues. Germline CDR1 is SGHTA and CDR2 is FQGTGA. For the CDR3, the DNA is TGTGCCAGCAGCTTGGACTCCGGTAAACAGTTCTTC. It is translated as CASSLDSGKQFF.

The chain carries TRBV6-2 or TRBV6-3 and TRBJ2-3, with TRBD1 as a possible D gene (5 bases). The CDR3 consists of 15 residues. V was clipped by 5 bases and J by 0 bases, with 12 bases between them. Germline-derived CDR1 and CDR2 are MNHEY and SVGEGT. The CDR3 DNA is TGTGCCAGCAGTCAGGACACCGCTAGCACAGATACGCAGTATTTT. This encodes CASSQDTASTDTQYF.

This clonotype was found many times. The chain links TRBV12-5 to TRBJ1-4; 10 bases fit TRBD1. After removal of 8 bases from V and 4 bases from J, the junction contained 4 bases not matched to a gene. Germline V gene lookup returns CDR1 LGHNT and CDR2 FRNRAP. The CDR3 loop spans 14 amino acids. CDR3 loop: CASRRDRGNEKLFF. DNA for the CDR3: TGTGCTAGTCGACGGGACAGGGGTAATGAAAAACTGTTTTTT.

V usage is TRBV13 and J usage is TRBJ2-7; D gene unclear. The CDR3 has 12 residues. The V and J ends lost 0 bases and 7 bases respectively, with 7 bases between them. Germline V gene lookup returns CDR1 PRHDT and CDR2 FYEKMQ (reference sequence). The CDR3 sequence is CASSLGTREQYF. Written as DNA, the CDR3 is TGTGCCAGCAGCTTAGGAACGAGGGAGCAGTACTTC.

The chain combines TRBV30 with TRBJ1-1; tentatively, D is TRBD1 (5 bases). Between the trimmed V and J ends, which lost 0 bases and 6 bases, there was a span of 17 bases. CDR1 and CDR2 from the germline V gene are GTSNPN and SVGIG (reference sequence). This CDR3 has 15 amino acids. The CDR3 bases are TGTGCCTGGAGTGTAAGAACCAGGGATCGTCCTGAAGCTTTCTTT. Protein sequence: CAWSVRTRDRPEAFF.

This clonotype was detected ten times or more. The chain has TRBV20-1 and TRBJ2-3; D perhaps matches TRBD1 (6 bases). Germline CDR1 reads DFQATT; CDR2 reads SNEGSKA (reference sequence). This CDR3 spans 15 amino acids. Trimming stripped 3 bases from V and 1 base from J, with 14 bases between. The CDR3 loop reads CSARNRVVGTDTQYF. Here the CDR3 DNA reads TGCAGTGCTAGGAACAGGGTTGTAGGCACAGATACGCAGTATTTT.

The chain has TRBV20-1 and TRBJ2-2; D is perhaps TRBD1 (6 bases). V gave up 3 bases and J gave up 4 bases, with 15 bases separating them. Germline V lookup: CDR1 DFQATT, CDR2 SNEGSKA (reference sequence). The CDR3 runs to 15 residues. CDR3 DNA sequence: TGCAGTGCTAGCAGAAGGGTAGGGGGCACCGGGGAGCTGTTTTTT. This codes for CSASRRVGGTGELFF.